The 31 T cell receptor beta chains in this list originate from one sample, sequenced in a study of radiation and T cells in renal cell carcinoma. The repertoire was sequenced with immunoSEQ multiplex PCR; TCRdb's copy has only in-frame clones and lacks some. The sample consists of some 150,000 clones, 80% to 90% of them appearing once. Specified time point: blood 4 weeks post-SBRT, at nephrectomy. Treatment: 15 Gy SBRT to primary tumor, nephrectomy 4 weeks later. Source: blood, taken from a patient whose treatment included radiotherapy and nephrectomy. The source is a woman aged 45-59 years with renal cell carcinoma.

The J gene is TRBJ2-1, the V gene TRBV21-1; TRBD1, the table's D call, was not compared with the DNA. TRBV21-1 is a pseudogene. CDR3 length equals 17 residues. The DNA for the CDR3 is TGTGCCACCCCGGGACAGGGAGGGCGGGAGTCGGGTTGTGAGCAGTTCTTC. Encoded protein: CATPGQGGRESGCEQFF.

The rearrangement links TRBV7-8 to TRBJ2-7, with D tentatively TRBD1 (6 bases). The germline CDR1 and CDR2 sequences are SGHVS and FQNEAQ. The ends were cut back, 5 bases at V and 3 bases at J, with 11 bases in the middle. This CDR3 has 13 residues. The CDR3 here is CASSRQADYEQYF. The CDR3, as DNA: TGTGCCAGCAGCCGACAGGCCGACTACGAGCAGTACTTC.

V gene TRBV7-2 combines with J gene TRBJ1-2; D gene uncertain. The CDR3 totals 12 residues. V lost 1 base and J lost 7, with 7 bases in between. Germline V CDR1 and CDR2: SGHTA, FQGNSA. The CDR3 here is CASSLEVGGYTF. The CDR3 region has the DNA TGTGCCAGCAGCTTAGAGGTCGGTGGCTACACCTTC. Filled out from reference TRBV7-2 and TRBJ1-2, the complete variable domain reads GAGVSQSPSNKVTEKGKDVELRCDPISGHTALYWYRQSLGQGLEFLIYFQGNSAPDKSGLPSDRFSAERTGGSVSTLTIQRTQQEDSAVYLCASSLEVGGYTFGSGTRLTVV.

The chain recombines TRBV4-3 with TRBJ1-5, with unresolved D. The CDR3 covers 13 residues. Germline V gene data show CDR1 as LGHNA and CDR2 as YSLEER. The ends were cut back, 4 bases at V and 6 bases at J, with 10 bases in the middle. The DNA for the CDR3 is TGCGCCAGCAGCCCACAAGATGGTCAGCCCCAGCATTTT. Translating it yields CASSPQDGQPQHF.

This clone has only a few counts. The genes are TRBV18 and TRBJ1-4, with unresolved D. The V end lost 3 bases, the J end lost 5 bases, and 4 bases lay between the germline ends. CDR1 is KGHSH, CDR2 LQKENI, per germline. The length of the CDR3 is 12 residues. CDR3 DNA sequence: TGTGCCAGCTCACCTTCAAATGAAAAACTGTTTTTT. It yields the protein CASSPSNEKLFF.

CDR3 DNA sequence: TGTGCCAGCAGTTCCCGTTTGGACGGGGCCCAGTACTTC. Protein product: CASSSRLDGAQYF. The rearrangement links TRBV6-5 to TRBJ2-5, with D possibly being TRBD2 (5 bases). The CDR3 loop spans 13 amino acids. CDR1 MNHEY and CDR2 SVGAGI come from the germline V gene. V was shortened by 4 bases and J by 9 bases, with 15 bases between the two germline ends.

The chain combines TRBV11-2 with TRBJ1-4; D may be TRBD1 (6 bases). CDR1 and CDR2 (germline): SGHAT, FQNNGV. Trimming took off 2 bases at V and 4 bases at J, with 11 bases between the two ends. The CDR3 has 15 residues. CDR3: CASSLTGGYNEKLFF. In DNA form, the CDR3 reads TGTGCCAGCAGCTTAACCGGGGGCTATAATGAAAAACTGTTTTTT.

This sequence joins TRBV28 and TRBJ2-7, with 7 nucleotides matching TRBD1. This CDR3 contains 13 residues. The germline V gene encodes CDR1 MDHEN and CDR2 SYDVKM. With 7 bases clipped from V and 2 bases from J, the junction kept 5 bases outside the gene matches. CDR3 amino acids: CASNPGQTYEQYF. Here the CDR3 DNA reads TGTGCCAGCAATCCGGGACAGACCTACGAGCAGTACTTC.

This chain connects TRBV5-4 to TRBJ2-5, with a possible D match to TRBD1 (6 bases). Germline loops: CDR1 SGHNT, CDR2 YYREEE (reference sequence). This CDR3 comprises 13 residues. The V gene lost 10 bases and the J gene lost 4 bases, with 17 bases spanning the gap. CDR3 DNA: TGTGCCGTCTACTACAGGGCAGGAGAGACCCAGTACTTC. Encoded protein: CAVYYRAGETQYF. The full variable domain, in which reference TRBV5-4 and TRBJ2-5 provide the parts outside the CDR3, is ETGVTQSPTHLIKTRGQQVTLRCSSQSGHNTVSWYQQALGQGPQFIFQYYREEENGRGNFPPRFSGLQFPNYSSELNVNALELDDSALYLCAVYYRAGETQYFGPGTRLLVL.

V is TRBV28 and J is TRBJ2-7; possible D gene TRBD2, 5 bases. The CDR3 is 11 amino acids. In germline, CDR1 is MDHEN, CDR2 SYDVKM. CDR3 in DNA: TGTGCGAAACTTCGAGCGGACGAGCAGTACTTC. It yields the protein CAKLRADEQYF.

This rearrangement joins TRBV7-2 to TRBJ2-1; 12 positions match TRBD2. The CDR3 loop spans 17 amino acids. The ends lost 1 base at V and 2 bases at J; junction bases unmatched: 3. Germline CDR1 SGHTA, CDR2 FQGNSA. The CDR3 is CASSLVGLAGTYNEQFF. CDR3 DNA sequence: TGTGCCAGCAGCTTAGTCGGACTAGCGGGGACCTACAATGAGCAGTTCTTC.

The chain uses TRBV10-3 and TRBJ2-1; 7 positions agree with TRBD2. The CDR3 has 15 residues. Germline V gene data show CDR1 as ENHRY and CDR2 as SYGVKD. Trimming took 10 bases from V and 0 from J; bases not matched to a gene: 9. In DNA, the CDR3 is TGTGCCACCGGAGCGGGACTCCGCTCCTACAATGAGCAGTTCTTC. It codes for CATGAGLRSYNEQFF.

The V gene is TRBV6-1, the J gene TRBJ2-3; 11 positions agree with TRBD2. From germline, CDR1 is MNHNS and CDR2 SASEGT. Germline trimming cut 4 bases from V and 5 bases from J; bases unmatched to any gene: 8. This CDR3 region has 16 residues. This chain's CDR3 is CASSVFSGRAEDTQYF. The CDR3, as DNA: TGTGCCAGCAGTGTCTTTAGCGGGAGGGCCGAAGATACGCAGTATTTT.

This clone was recorded once. This chain joins TRBV27 and TRBJ2-7; either TRBD1 or TRBD2 may fit D (5 bases each). There are 13 residues in the CDR3. Germline CDR1 is MNHEY and CDR2 is SMNVEV (reference sequence). V dropped 8 bases and J dropped 0 bases, with 11 bases sitting between them. The CDR3 reads CASAPGTSYEQYF. CDR3 sequence (DNA): TGTGCCAGCGCGCCCGGGACCTCCTACGAGCAGTACTTC.

This clone turned up a few times. The chain couples TRBV30 to TRBJ1-2; unclear D gene. This CDR3 is 12 amino acids long. Germline V gene data show CDR1 as GTSNPN and CDR2 as SVGIG (reference sequence). V shed 3 bases and J shed 7 bases, with 12 bases lying between them. Here the CDR3 reads CAWRTSGGGYTF. CDR3 DNA: TGTGCCTGGAGGACGTCAGGAGGTGGCTACACCTTC.

The chain links TRBV6-6 to TRBJ2-5; D perhaps matches TRBD1 (6 bases). Between the trimmed V and J ends, which lost 2 bases and 5 bases, there was a span of 12 bases. Germline CDR1 MNHNY, CDR2 SVGAGI (reference sequence). CDR3 length: 14 amino acids. The CDR3 DNA follows: TGTGCCAGCAGTTACCGAACAGGGTGGGAGACCCAGTACTTC. This sequence encodes CASSYRTGWETQYF.

The rearrangement links TRBV28 to TRBJ2-7; TRBD2 is a possible D gene (6 bases). The CDR3 consists of 14 residues. V dropped 11 bases and J dropped 5 bases, with 22 bases sitting between them. Germline CDR1 MDHEN, CDR2 SYDVKM. The CDR3 sequence: CAAHGAQGGDEQYF. CDR3 coding DNA: TGTGCCGCCCATGGGGCCCAGGGAGGCGACGAGCAGTACTTC. The variable domain in full, with the rest retrieved from reference TRBV28 and TRBJ2-7, is DVKVTQSSRYLVKRTGEKVFLECVQDMDHENMFWYRQDPGLGLRLIYFSYDVKMKEKGDIPEGYSVSREKKERFSLILESASTNQTSMYLCAAHGAQGGDEQYFGPGTRLTVT.

This sequence joins TRBV5-4 and TRBJ2-5, with 7 bases aligning to TRBD2. The length of the CDR3 is 13 residues. CDR1 SGHNT and CDR2 YYREEE come from the germline V gene (reference sequence). V was clipped by 6 bases and J by 9 bases; unmatched bases: 11. The DNA for the CDR3 is TGTGCCAGCACCCAAAAGCGGGAAGGCGCCCAGTACTTC. Its protein product is CASTQKREGAQYF.

This chain connects TRBV6-1 to TRBJ1-2, with D unclear. The CDR3 runs 10 residues. V was clipped by 8 bases and J by 2 bases, with 3 bases between them. The germline CDR1 and CDR2 sequences are MNHNS and SASEGT. The CDR3 protein is CASGNYGYTF. In DNA, the CDR3 is TGTGCCAGCGGAAACTATGGCTACACCTTC.

The chain employs TRBV7-2 and TRBJ2-2, with a weak D call TRBD2 (5 bases). V gave up 5 bases and J gave up 6 bases, with 10 bases separating them. The CDR3 runs to 13 residues. Germline CDR1 and CDR2: SGHTA and FQGNSA. The CDR3 DNA is TGTGCCAGCAGCCCGGGAAATGCCGGGGAGCTGTTTTTT. Translation: CASSPGNAGELFF.

This clone was seen more than once but under ten times. The chain employs TRBV15 and TRBJ2-2; 8 bases fit TRBD1. CDR1 LNHNV and CDR2 YYDKDF come from the germline V gene (reference sequence). The CDR3 contains 15 residues. V shed 4 bases, J shed 0 bases, and the junction held 1 base outside the gene matches. Here the CDR3 DNA reads TGTGCCACCAGCAAGGACAGGGCGAACACCGGGGAGCTGTTTTTT. Translating it yields CATSKDRANTGELFF.

V gene TRBV27 combines with J gene TRBJ1-2, with D tentatively TRBD1 (6 bases). Trimming removed 5 bases at V and 2 bases at J, with 9 bases between. CDR3 length: 13 amino acids. Germline CDR1 is MNHEY and CDR2 is SMNVEV (reference sequence). The CDR3 bases are TGTGCCAGCAGTCACGACAGGAACTATGGCTACACCTTC. Amino acids: CASSHDRNYGYTF.

This chain connects TRBV10-2 to TRBJ2-6; D is unresolved. The germline CDR1 and CDR2 sequences are WSHSY and SAAADI. This CDR3 has 13 amino acids. The germline V and J ends were trimmed by 0 bases and 3 bases, with 0 bases remaining between them. CDR3 nucleotide sequence: TGCGCCAGCAGTGAGTCTGGGGCCAACGTCCTGACTTTC. Translating it yields CASSESGANVLTF.

The chain employs TRBV4-2 and TRBJ2-7; 11 bases map to TRBD2. CDR3 length: 18 residues. The junction had 8 bases not matched to a gene; V was cut back by 1 base and J by 0 bases. Germline V CDR1 and CDR2: LGHNA, YNFKEQ. The CDR3 protein is CASSQAPSGRTSSYEQYF. The CDR3 DNA follows: TGTGCCAGCAGCCAAGCCCCTAGCGGGAGGACGAGCTCCTACGAGCAGTACTTC.

CDR3 DNA sequence: TGTGCCAGCAACCACAGGGGGCTTAGTGAAAAACTGTTTTTT. Translating it yields CASNHRGLSEKLFF. The chain links TRBV6-6 to TRBJ1-4; 9 nucleotides line up with TRBD1. Germline CDR1 and CDR2: MNHNY and SVGAGI (reference sequence). The CDR3 sequence is 14 residues long. With V trimmed by 7 bases and J by 7 bases, 7 bases remained unmatched.

The CDR3: CASSLRASGIYNEQFF. CDR3 DNA: TGTGCCAGCAGTCTCCGGGCTAGCGGGATCTACAATGAGCAGTTCTTC. The rearrangement links TRBV27 to TRBJ2-1; 9 positions agree with TRBD2. CDR3 size: 16 residues. V lost 5 bases and J lost 3; bases outside the gene matches: 8. From germline, CDR1 is MNHEY and CDR2 SMNVEV (reference sequence).

The chain combines TRBV4-2 with TRBJ1-4; the D is unclear. CDR1 is LGHNA, CDR2 YNFKEQ, per germline. This CDR3 region has 14 residues. With 3 bases removed from V and 0 bases from J, the gap between germline ends came to 5 bases. The CDR3 spells CASSQASTNEKLFF. The CDR3, as DNA: TGTGCCAGCAGCCAGGCTTCAACTAATGAAAAACTGTTTTTT.

This chain joins TRBV5-1 and TRBJ1-2; TRBD1 might be the D (5 bases). The V gene's germline CDR1 is SGHRS and CDR2 YFSETQ. Trimming took 4 bases from V and 6 from J, leaving 16 bases between them. The CDR3 contains 14 residues. The DNA of the CDR3 is TGCGCCAGCAGCCCTCTCGGGCGGGGCCATGGCTACACCTTC. It is translated as CASSPLGRGHGYTF.

Turning to this clone: Given a much more abundant clone one base away, this may be a read error. V gene TRBV19 combines with J gene TRBJ1-6; the match to TRBD1 covers 8 bases. The CDR3 length is 13 residues. The trim removed 11 bases at V and 6 bases at J, leaving 6 bases unmatched. Germline CDR1 LNHDA, CDR2 SQIVND (reference sequence). The CDR3, as DNA: TGTGCCGCCCGGACAGGGACTAATTCACCCCTCCACTTT. Its protein is CAARTGTNSPLHF.

Written as DNA, the CDR3 is TGCGCCAGCAGCCAAACTAGCGGGAGGCAACTCGATACGCAGTATTTT. As protein: CASSQTSGRQLDTQYF. This chain links TRBV4-1 with TRBJ2-3; 12 nucleotides align to TRBD2. Germline-derived CDR1 and CDR2 are MGHRA and YSYEKL. This CDR3 is 16 amino acids long. The V segment lost 2 bases and the J segment 6 bases; nucleotides outside the gene matches: 6.

The chain carries TRBV4-3 and TRBJ2-3; D may match TRBD1 or TRBD2 (6 bases each). The CDR3 is made up of 16 amino acids. The V end was cut by 2 bases, the J end by 4 bases, with 16 bases between. Germline assignment: CDR1 LGHNA and CDR2 YSLEER. CDR3 protein: CASSQIVRGGADTQYF. CDR3 bases: TGCGCCAGCAGCCAAATCGTCAGGGGAGGCGCAGATACGCAGTATTTT.